This passage covers 8 T cell receptor beta chains from one sample sequenced in a study of human T cells and chemical hapten exposure. TCRdb re-derived calls from the RACE reads in MiXCR, one entry per CDR3 protein. Among more than 250,000 distinct CDR3 sequences, 7.5% to 9% were seen once, and the ten largest hold more than 0.95%. This sample's time point: pre-sensitization, week 0. The treatment: therapeutic diphenylcyclopropenone sensitization with weekly scalp DPC. The sample was whole blood, taken in connection with sensitization to the hapten diphenylcyclopropenone (DPC). These receptors all come from a man between 18 and 35 years old with alopecia areata. Some clones in this sample may be carry-over from other donors' samples.

This clonotype was recorded a few times. The chain uses TRBV29-1 and TRBJ1-2, with 10 bases fitting TRBD1. The CDR3 runs to 16 residues. Germline loops: CDR1 SQVTM, CDR2 ANQGSEA. V lost 3 bases, J lost 2 bases, and 9 bases stayed unmatched. For the CDR3, the DNA is TGCAGCGTTGACCCATTGGGGGGACAGGGGAACTATGGCTACACCTTC. It specifies CSVDPLGGQGNYGYTF.

In its sample, this clonotype was seen a few times. The V gene is TRBV14, the J gene TRBJ2-5, with D unresolved. V lost 0 bases and J 5 bases, leaving 7 bases between the germline ends. Germline CDR1 reads SGHDN; CDR2 reads FVKESK. The CDR3 loop spans 13 amino acids. CDR3 region: CASSQDRSETQYF. CDR3 in DNA: TGTGCCAGCAGCCAAGACAGGTCGGAGACCCAGTACTTC.

This clonotype was detected a few times. The chain links TRBV5-1 to TRBJ1-2; D perhaps matches TRBD1 (5 bases). V lost 0 bases and J lost 10, with 16 bases in between. Per the germline V gene, CDR1 is SGHRS and CDR2 is YFSETQ. The CDR3 contains 14 residues. The CDR3 reads CASSLAVAGRVYTF. CDR3 in DNA: TGCGCCAGCAGCTTGGCCGTGGCAGGGAGAGTCTACACCTTC. Supplemented by reference TRBV5-1 and TRBJ1-2, the full variable domain reads KAGVTQTPRYLIKTRGQQVTLSCSPISGHRSVSWYQQTPGQGLQFLFEYFSETQRNKGNFPGRFSGRQFSNSRSEMNVSTLELGDSALYLCASSLAVAGRVYTFGSGTRLTVV.

J is TRBJ2-5 and V is TRBV18; 10 bases line up with TRBD1. V shed 0 bases and J 3 bases; nucleotides not matched to a gene: 1. Germline assignment: CDR1 KGHSH and CDR2 LQKENI. The CDR3 is 15 residues long. The CDR3 sequence is CASSPPGTGEETQYF. CDR3 DNA: TGTGCCAGCTCACCACCGGGGACAGGGGAAGAGACCCAGTACTTC.

The chain combines TRBV2 with TRBJ2-2; no firm D call. V gave up 3 bases and J gave up 3 bases, with 5 bases separating them. The CDR3 contains 13 residues. Germline V gene data show CDR1 as SNHLY and CDR2 as FYNNEI. The DNA for the CDR3 is TGTGCCAGCAGTGAGCGGTACACCGGGGAGCTGTTTTTT. Translated, it gives CASSERYTGELFF.

The chain is built from TRBV12-3 or TRBV12-4 and TRBJ2-3; the D is unclear. The germline V and J ends were trimmed by 1 base and 1 base, with 6 bases remaining between them. The CDR3 is 14 residues long. CDR3 DNA sequence: TGTGCCAGCAGTTTAGTCGCACGCACAGATACGCAGTATTTT. As protein: CASSLVARTDTQYF.

This clonotype was seen only a few times. The rearrangement links TRBV9 to TRBJ2-1; the match to TRBD2 covers 7 bases. CDR3 length: 14 residues. Germline V lookup: CDR1 SGDLS, CDR2 YYNGEE. With V trimmed by 3 bases and J by 6 bases, 6 bases remained unmatched. The CDR3 DNA sequence: TGTGCCAGCAGCGCGCTGACTAGCTCCAATGAGCAGTTCTTC. Its protein product is CASSALTSSNEQFF.

The table lists this clonotype with many counts. The rearrangement uses TRBV20-1 and TRBJ2-5; D gene ambiguous. The CDR3 runs to 15 residues. With 3 bases removed from V and 3 bases from J, the gap between germline ends came to 17 bases. Germline V gene data show CDR1 as DFQATT and CDR2 as SNEGSKA (reference sequence). The CDR3 DNA follows: TGCAGTGCTAGCCGTCCCGTCGGGTTCGAAGAGACCCAGTACTTC. Translated, it gives CSASRPVGFEETQYF.